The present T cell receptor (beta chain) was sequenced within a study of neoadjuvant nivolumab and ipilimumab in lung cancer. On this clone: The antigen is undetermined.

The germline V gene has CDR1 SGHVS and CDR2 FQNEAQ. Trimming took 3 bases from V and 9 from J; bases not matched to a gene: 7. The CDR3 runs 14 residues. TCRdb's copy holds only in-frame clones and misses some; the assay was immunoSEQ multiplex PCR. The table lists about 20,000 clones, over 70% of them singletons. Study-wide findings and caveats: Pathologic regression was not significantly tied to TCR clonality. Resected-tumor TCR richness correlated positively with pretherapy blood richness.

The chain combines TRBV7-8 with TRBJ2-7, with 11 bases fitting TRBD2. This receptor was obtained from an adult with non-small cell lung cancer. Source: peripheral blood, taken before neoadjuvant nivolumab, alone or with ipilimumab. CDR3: CASSLPVLAGAQYF. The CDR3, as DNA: TGTGCCAGCAGCTTGCCGGTACTAGCGGGAGCGCAGTACTTC.